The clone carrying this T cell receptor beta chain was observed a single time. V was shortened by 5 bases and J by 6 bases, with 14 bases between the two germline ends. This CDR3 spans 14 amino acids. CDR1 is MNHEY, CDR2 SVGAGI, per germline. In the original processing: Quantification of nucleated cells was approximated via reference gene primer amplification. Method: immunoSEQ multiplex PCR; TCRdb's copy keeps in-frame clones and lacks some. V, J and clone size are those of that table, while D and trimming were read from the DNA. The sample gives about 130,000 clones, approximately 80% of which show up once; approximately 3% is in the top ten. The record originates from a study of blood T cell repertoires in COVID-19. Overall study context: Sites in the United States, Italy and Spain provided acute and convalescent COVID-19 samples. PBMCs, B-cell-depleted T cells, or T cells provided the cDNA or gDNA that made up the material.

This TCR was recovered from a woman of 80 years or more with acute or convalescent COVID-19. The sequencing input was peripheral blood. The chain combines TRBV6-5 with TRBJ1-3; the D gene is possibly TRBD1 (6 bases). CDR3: CASSTDRLENTIYF. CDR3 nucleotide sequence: TGTGCCAGCAGTACGGACAGATTGGAAAACACCATATATTTT.